This T cell receptor beta chain is drawn from a study of T-cell reconstitution after alpha-beta-depleted transplantation in children. Unique molecular identifiers were built into the TCRbeta library. TCRdb independently ran MiXCR on the PCR reads; one entry per CDR3 protein. The data show 170,000 or so distinct CDR3 sequences, 6.5% to 7.5% seen once. This clonotype was recorded a few times. V was shortened by 6 bases and J by 2 bases, with 16 bases between the two germline ends. CDR3 length: 16 amino acids. In germline, CDR1 is SGHVS, CDR2 FNYEAQ. This specimen consisted of PBMCs from the stem cell graft donor, obtained from the stem cell graft. The chain combines TRBV7-6 with TRBJ2-2, with D possibly being TRBD1 (6 bases). The source of this sequence is a human donor who donated a stem cell graft to a child with Wiskott-Aldrich syndrome. In DNA form, the CDR3 reads TGTGCCAGCAGTTCGGGACACTCGACAAACACCGGGGAGCTGTTTTTT. Translation gives CASSSGHSTNTGELFF.